Each of the 11 T cell receptor beta chains below was sequenced from the same sample in a study of blood T cell repertoires in COVID-19. Here immunoSEQ multiplex PCR was the method, and the copy in TCRdb shows in-frame clones only, minus some. The sample contains around 220,000 clones, 75% to 95% of which appear only once. The source material was PBMCs or T cells enriched from blood (not recorded which). The receptors were sampled from a woman aged 18-35 years who had recovered from COVID-19.

The genes are TRBV27 and TRBJ2-5; TRBD1 matches at 9 bases. The germline V gene encodes CDR1 MNHEY and CDR2 SMNVEV (reference sequence). CDR3 length: 14 amino acids. J lost 7 bases, V lost 7 bases, and 10 bases had no gene match. The CDR3 sequence is CASTVGQGRGTQYF. The CDR3 bases are TGTGCCAGCACTGTCGGACAGGGGCGAGGGACCCAGTACTTC.

The chain carries TRBV4-1 and TRBJ1-5; TRBD1 agrees at 12 bases. Germline trimming cut 2 bases from V and 6 bases from J; bases unmatched to any gene: 8. This CDR3 region has 17 residues. Germline CDR1 is MGHRA and CDR2 is YSYEKL. Written as DNA, the CDR3 is TGCGCCAGCAGCCAACCCGCCGGGACAGGGGGCGGTCAGCCCCAGCATTTT. Translated, it gives CASSQPAGTGGGQPQHF.

The chain couples TRBV6-5 to TRBJ2-1; 11 nucleotides align to TRBD2. This CDR3 contains 16 residues. From germline, CDR1 is MNHEY and CDR2 SVGAGI. J was trimmed by 10 bases and V by 0 bases; bases with no gene match: 8. CDR3 coding DNA: TGTGCCAGCAGTTACTCGGTAGCGGGAGGGCCCCGCGAGCAGTTCTTC. This encodes CASSYSVAGGPREQFF.

V usage is TRBV7-3 and J usage is TRBJ2-2; D may be TRBD2 (5 bases). Germline-derived CDR1 and CDR2 are SGHTA and FQGTGA. V was shortened by 0 bases and J by 2 bases, with 13 bases between the two germline ends. The CDR3 contains 17 residues. The CDR3 loop is CASSLTRGRLNTGELFF. The CDR3, as DNA: TGTGCCAGCAGCTTAACAAGAGGGCGTCTAAACACCGGGGAGCTGTTTTTT.

The chain joins TRBV24-1 to TRBJ1-4; D is perhaps TRBD1 (6 bases). CDR3 length: 16 residues. The germline CDR1 and CDR2 sequences are KGHDR and SFDVKD. V was shortened by 5 bases and J by 8 bases, with 20 bases between the two germline ends. The CDR3 is CATSAGGAKGGEKLFF. CDR3 DNA sequence: TGTGCCACCAGTGCCGGGGGGGCTAAGGGCGGCGAAAAACTGTTTTTT.

The V call is TRBV3-1 (or the pseudogene TRBV3-2), the J call TRBJ1-2; D possibly corresponds to TRBD1 (6 bases). V was pared by 3 bases and J by 4 bases, with 18 bases between. The CDR3 has 16 amino acids. The germline CDR1 and CDR2 sequences are LGHDT and YNNKEL (reference sequence). The CDR3 region has the DNA TGTGCCAGCAGCCAGGGGGCAGGCATGCTTAGCTATGGCTACACCTTC. Encoded protein: CASSQGAGMLSYGYTF.

The V gene is TRBV14, the J gene TRBJ2-7; 7 positions match TRBD1. Germline loops: CDR1 SGHDN, CDR2 FVKESK. Trimming cost V 3 bases and J 3 bases; bases outside gene matches: 8. This CDR3 region has 15 residues. CDR3 sequence reads: CASSHGHRGSYEQYF. The CDR3 nucleotides read TGTGCCAGCAGCCACGGACACAGGGGTAGCTACGAGCAGTACTTC.

The chain has TRBV2 and TRBJ1-1; D ambiguous. This CDR3 has 13 residues. Germline V gives CDR1 SNHLY, CDR2 FYNNEI. Trimming took 11 bases from V and 0 from J, leaving 13 bases between them. CDR3 coding DNA: TGTGCCGCATCTCGGGAACTGAACACTGAAGCTTTCTTT. Amino acid sequence: CAASRELNTEAFF.

This sequence joins TRBV14 and TRBJ2-7, with 7 bases identical to TRBD2. Germline loops: CDR1 SGHDN, CDR2 FVKESK. With 2 bases clipped from V and 1 base from J, the junction kept 8 bases outside the gene matches. The CDR3 runs to 16 residues. CDR3 loop: CASSQRDGGRSYEQYF. The CDR3 DNA sequence: TGTGCCAGCAGCCAAAGGGACGGCGGGAGATCCTACGAGCAGTACTTC.

The chain recombines TRBV9 with TRBJ2-3; 7 bases are a match to TRBD2. Germline V gene lookup returns CDR1 SGDLS and CDR2 YYNGEE. V shed 0 bases, J shed 5 bases, and the junction held 6 bases outside the gene matches. This CDR3 has 15 residues. The CDR3, as DNA: TGTGCCAGCAGCGTAGGGGCTAGCGGTGGAGATACGCAGTATTTT. This sequence encodes CASSVGASGGDTQYF.

V is TRBV9 and J is TRBJ1-1, with D hard to call. This CDR3 is 12 amino acids long. V lost 4 bases, J lost 4 bases, and 8 bases lay in between. Germline CDR1 and CDR2: SGDLS and YYNGEE. CDR3 in amino acids: CASSPHGTEAFF. The CDR3 bases are TGTGCCAGCAGCCCTCACGGCACTGAAGCTTTCTTT.